These 5 T cell receptor beta chains originate from one sample sequenced in a study of vaccination and CD4 T cells after COVID-19 (dated by TCRdb to about 2022). To prepare the library, PCR was applied. TCRdb records Illumina iSeq 100 as the sequencer. DNA from cultured CD4+ T cells was subjected to TCR sequencing with the Oncomine TCR Beta short-read assay at the Johns Hopkins FTIC core. TCRdb reran the public reads through fastp at Q25 and MiXCR, keeping productive beta chains. Entries that share a CDR3 protein sequence are merged under the most common genes and DNA. The sample yields 10,000 to 11,000 distinct CDR3 sequences; roughly 24% were counted once. 20% to 25% of the sample comes from the top ten. No cognate antigen is known for these TCRs. This specimen's treatment or condition label, interpreted: approximately nine-day PBMC culture with coronavirus spike peptide pools or control peptides (ViraFEST assay).

Sequences were derived from CD4+ T cells from blood, cultured in vitro, sampled after SARS-CoV-2 vaccination. Receptor source: a human donor who had recovered from COVID-19.

The V gene is TRBV2, the J gene TRBJ2-5, with no clear D. The CDR3 runs to 13 residues. The germline gives CDR1 SNHLY, CDR2 FYNNEI. Trimming left V 3 bases short and J 5 bases short, with 10 bases between. This chain's CDR3 is CASSDRRRETQYF. Written as DNA, the CDR3 is TGTGCCAGCAGTGACCGACGTCGCGAGACCCAGTACTTC.

The chain combines TRBV5-8 with TRBJ2-7; D is unresolved. CDR3 size: 13 residues. The germline V gene encodes CDR1 SGHTS and CDR2 YDEGEE. Trimming left V 1 base short and J 7 bases short, with 12 bases between. Written as DNA, the CDR3 is TGTGCCAGCAGCTTGCCAGGCCTTCAGGAGCAGTACTTC. Translating it yields CASSLPGLQEQYF.

The chain carries TRBV19 and TRBJ1-1; 7 nucleotides match TRBD1. The length of the CDR3 is 15 residues. Unmatched junction bases numbered 10, after V lost 4 bases and J lost 5 bases. The germline V gene has CDR1 LNHDA and CDR2 SQIVND (reference sequence). CDR3 loop: CASSTRQGGRTEAFF. The CDR3 DNA follows: TGTGCCAGTAGTACCCGACAGGGTGGGAGGACTGAAGCTTTCTTT.

This clonotype was seen more than once but under ten times. The V gene is TRBV7-2, the J gene TRBJ2-3; the D call may be TRBD1 or TRBD2 (5 bases each). Deletions cut 5 bases from V and 4 bases from J, with 16 bases between. In germline, CDR1 is SGHTA, CDR2 FQGNSA. The CDR3 covers 15 residues. Here the CDR3 DNA reads TGTGCCAGCAGCACCTCGGGACCCAACTCAGATACGCAGTATTTT. Translation: CASSTSGPNSDTQYF.

This clonotype was counted a few times. The genes are TRBV6-5 and TRBJ2-7; a weak D match, TRBD1 (6 bases). The V end lost 0 bases, the J end lost 5 bases, and 11 bases lay between the germline ends. CDR1 is MNHEY and CDR2 is SVGAGI in the germline V gene. CDR3 length: 14 amino acids. Written as DNA, the CDR3 is TGTGCCAGCAGTTACTCAGAAGGGGGAAACGAGCAGTACTTC. Translated: CASSYSEGGNEQYF.